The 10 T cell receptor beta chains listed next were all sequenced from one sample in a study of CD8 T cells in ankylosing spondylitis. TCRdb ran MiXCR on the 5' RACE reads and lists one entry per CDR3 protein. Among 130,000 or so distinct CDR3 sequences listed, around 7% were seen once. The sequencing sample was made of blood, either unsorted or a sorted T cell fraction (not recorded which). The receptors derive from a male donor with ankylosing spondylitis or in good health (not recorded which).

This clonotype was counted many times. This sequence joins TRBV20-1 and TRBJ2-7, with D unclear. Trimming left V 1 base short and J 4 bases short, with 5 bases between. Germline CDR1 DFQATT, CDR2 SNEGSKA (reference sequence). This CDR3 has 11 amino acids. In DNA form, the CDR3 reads TGCAGTGCTAGAGTGGTTTACGAGCAGTACTTC. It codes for CSARVVYEQYF.

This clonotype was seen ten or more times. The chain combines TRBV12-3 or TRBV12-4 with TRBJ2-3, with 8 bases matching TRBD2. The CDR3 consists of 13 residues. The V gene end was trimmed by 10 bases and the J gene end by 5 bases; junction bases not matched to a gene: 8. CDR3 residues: CATTGGPIDTQYF. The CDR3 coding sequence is TGTGCCACTACGGGGGGGCCAATAGATACGCAGTATTTT.

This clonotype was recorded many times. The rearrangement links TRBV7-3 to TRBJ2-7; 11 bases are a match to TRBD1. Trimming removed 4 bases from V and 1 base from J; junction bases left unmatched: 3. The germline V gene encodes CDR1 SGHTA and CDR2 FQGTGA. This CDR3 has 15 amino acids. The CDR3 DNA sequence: TGTGCCAGCAGCTCTGGACAGGGGGCTTCCTACGAGCAGTACTTC. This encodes CASSSGQGASYEQYF.

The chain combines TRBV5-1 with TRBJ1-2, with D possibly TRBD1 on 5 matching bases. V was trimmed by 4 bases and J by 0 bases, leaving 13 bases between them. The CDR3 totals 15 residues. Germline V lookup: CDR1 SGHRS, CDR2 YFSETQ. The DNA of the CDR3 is TGCGCCAGCAGCCCCCAATTGACAGCTAACTATGGCTACACCTTC. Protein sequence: CASSPQLTANYGYTF.

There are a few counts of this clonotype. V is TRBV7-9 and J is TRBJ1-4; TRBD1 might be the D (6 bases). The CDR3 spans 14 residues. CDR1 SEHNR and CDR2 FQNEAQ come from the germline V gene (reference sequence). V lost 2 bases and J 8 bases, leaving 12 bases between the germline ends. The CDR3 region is CASSLQGHQEKLFF. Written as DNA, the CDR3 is TGTGCCAGCAGCTTACAGGGGCATCAGGAAAAACTGTTTTTT.

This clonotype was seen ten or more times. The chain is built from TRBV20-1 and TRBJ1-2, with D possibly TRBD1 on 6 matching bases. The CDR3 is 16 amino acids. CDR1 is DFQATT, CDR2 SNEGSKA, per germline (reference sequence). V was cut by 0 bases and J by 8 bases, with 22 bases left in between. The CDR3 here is CSARDSRGRKTGGYTF. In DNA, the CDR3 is TGCAGTGCTAGAGATTCCAGGGGCCGAAAAACTGGGGGCTACACCTTC.

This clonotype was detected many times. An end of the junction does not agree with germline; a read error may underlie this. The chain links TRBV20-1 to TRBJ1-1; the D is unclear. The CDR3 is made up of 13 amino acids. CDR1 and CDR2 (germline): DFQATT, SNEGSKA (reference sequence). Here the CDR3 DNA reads TGCAGTGCCAGAGGACGGCCGAACACTGAAGCTTTCTTT. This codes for CSARGRPNTEAFF.

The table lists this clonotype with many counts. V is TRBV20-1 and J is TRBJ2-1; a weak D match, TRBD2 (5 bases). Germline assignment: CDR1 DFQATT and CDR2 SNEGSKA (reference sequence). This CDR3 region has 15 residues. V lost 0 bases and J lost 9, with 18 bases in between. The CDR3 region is CSARDRRYNAGEQFF. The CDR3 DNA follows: TGCAGTGCTAGAGATAGGCGGTACAACGCGGGTGAGCAGTTCTTC.

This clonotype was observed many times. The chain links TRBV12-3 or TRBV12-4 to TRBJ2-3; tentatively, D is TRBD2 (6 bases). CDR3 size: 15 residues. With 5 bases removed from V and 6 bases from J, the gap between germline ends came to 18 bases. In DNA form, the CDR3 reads TGTGCCAGCAGTCCCAGGGACTCGCAAGGGGATACGCAGTATTTT. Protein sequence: CASSPRDSQGDTQYF.

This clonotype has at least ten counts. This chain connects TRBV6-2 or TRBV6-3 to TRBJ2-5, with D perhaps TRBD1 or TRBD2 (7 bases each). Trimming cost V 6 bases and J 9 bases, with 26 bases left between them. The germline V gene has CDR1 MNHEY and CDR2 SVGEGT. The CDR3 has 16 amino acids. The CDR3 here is CASSPPFRGGGLSQYF. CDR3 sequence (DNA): TGTGCCAGCAGCCCCCCGTTCAGGGGGGGCGGTTTATCCCAGTACTTC.